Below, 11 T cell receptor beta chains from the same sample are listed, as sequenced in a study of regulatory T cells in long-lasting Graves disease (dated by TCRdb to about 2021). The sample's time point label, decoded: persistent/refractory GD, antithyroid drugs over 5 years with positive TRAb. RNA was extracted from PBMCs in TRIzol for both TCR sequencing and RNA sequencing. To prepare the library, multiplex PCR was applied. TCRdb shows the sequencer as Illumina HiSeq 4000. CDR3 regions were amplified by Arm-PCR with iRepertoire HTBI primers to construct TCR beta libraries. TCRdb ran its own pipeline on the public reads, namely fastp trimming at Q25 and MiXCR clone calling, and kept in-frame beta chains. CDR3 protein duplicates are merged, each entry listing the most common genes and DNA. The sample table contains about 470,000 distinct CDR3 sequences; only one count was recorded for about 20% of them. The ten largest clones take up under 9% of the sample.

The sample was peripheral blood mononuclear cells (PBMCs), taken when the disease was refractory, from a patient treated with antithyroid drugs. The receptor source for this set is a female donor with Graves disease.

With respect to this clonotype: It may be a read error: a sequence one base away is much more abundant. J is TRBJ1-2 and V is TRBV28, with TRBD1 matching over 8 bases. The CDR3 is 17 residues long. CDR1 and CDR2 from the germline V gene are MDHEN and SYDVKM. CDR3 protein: CTSSYSGQGASNYGYTF. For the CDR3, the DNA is TGTACCAGCAGTTATTCAGGACAGGGCGCTTCTAACTATGGCTACACCTTC.

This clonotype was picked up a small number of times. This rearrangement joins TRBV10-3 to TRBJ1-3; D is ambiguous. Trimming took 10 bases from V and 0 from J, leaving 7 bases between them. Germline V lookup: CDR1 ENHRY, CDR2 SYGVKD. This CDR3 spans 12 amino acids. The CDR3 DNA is TGTGCCACCCGGAGCTCTGGAAACACCATATATTTT. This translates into CATRSSGNTIYF.

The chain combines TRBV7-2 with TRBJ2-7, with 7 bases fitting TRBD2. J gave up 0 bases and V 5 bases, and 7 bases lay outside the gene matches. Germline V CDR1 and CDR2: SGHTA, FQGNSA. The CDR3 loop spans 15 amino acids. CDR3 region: CASSIGEGLSYEQYF. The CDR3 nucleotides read TGTGCCAGCAGCATTGGGGAGGGCCTCTCCTACGAGCAGTACTTC.

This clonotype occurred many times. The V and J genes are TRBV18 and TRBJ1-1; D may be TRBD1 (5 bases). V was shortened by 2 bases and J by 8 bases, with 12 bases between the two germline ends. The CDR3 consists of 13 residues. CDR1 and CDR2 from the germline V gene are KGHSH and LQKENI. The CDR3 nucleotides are TGTGCCAGCTCACCAAACGGGGCAGGGGAAGCTTTCTTT. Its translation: CASSPNGAGEAFF.

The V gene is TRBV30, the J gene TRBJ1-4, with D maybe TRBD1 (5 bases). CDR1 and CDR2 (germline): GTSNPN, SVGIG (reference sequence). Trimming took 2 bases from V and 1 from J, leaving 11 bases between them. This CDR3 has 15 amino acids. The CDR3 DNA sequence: TGTGCCTGGAGTTCAGGGACCCGAACTAATGAAAAACTGTTTTTT. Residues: CAWSSGTRTNEKLFF.

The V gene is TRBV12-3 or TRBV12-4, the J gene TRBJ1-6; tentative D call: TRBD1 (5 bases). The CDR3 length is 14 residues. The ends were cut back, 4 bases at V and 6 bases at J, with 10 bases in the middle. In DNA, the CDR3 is TGTGCCAGCAGTTACGGGAGGGGTAATTCACCCCTCCACTTT. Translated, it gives CASSYGRGNSPLHF.

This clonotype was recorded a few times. CDR3 DNA sequence: TGCAGCGTTGAAGCCCCCAGGACGGATATTAACTATGGCTACACCTTC. Translated, it gives CSVEAPRTDINYGYTF. J is TRBJ1-2 and V is TRBV29-1, with D unclear. V gave up 1 base and J gave up 1 base, with 16 bases separating them. This CDR3 contains 16 residues. The germline CDR1 and CDR2 sequences are SQVTM and ANQGSEA.

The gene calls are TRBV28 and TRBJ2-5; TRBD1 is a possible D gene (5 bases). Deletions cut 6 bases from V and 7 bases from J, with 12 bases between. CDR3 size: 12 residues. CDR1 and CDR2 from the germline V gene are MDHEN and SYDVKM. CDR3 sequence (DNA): TGTGCCAGCAGCGCAGGGTGGGGGACCCAGTACTTC. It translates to CASSAGWGTQYF.

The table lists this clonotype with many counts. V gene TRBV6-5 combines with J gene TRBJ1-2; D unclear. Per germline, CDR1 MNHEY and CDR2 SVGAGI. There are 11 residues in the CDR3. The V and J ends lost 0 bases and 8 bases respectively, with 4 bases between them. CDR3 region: CASSYSSGYTF. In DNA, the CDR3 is TGTGCCAGCAGTTACTCGTCCGGCTACACCTTC.

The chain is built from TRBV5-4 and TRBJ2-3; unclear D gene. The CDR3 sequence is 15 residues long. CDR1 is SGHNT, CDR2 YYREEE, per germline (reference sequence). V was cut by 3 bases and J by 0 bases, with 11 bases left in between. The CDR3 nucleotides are TGTGCCAGCAGCTCCCCTGGACCTAGCACAGATACGCAGTATTTT. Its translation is CASSSPGPSTDTQYF.

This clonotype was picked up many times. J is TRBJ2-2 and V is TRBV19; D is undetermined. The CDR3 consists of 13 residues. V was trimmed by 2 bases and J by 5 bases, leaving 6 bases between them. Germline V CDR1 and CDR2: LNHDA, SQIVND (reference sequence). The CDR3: CASSISVTGELFF. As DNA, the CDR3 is TGTGCCAGTAGTATAAGTGTGACCGGGGAGCTGTTTTTT.